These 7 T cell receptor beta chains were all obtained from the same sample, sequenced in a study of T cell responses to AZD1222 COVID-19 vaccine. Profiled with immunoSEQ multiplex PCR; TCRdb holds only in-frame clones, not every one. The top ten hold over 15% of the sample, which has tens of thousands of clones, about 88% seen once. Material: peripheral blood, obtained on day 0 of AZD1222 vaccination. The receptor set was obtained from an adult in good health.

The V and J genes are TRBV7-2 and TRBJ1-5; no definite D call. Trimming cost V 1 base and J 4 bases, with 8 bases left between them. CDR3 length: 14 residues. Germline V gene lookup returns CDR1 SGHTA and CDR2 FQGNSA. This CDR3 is CASSLVLVNQPQHF. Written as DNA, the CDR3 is TGTGCCAGCAGCTTAGTATTGGTGAATCAGCCCCAGCATTTT.

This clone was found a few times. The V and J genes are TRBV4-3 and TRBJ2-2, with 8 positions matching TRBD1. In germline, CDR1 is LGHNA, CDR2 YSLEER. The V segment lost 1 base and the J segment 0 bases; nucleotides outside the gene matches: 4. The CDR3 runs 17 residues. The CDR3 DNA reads TGCGCCAGCAGCCAAGTGGACAGGGCCGCGAACACCGGGGAGCTGTTTTTT. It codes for CASSQVDRAANTGELFF.

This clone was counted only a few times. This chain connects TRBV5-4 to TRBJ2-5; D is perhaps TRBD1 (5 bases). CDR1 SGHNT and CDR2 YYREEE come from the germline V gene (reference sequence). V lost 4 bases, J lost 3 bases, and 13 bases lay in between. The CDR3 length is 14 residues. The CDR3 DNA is TGTGCCAGCAGCCCGAATATAGGGGAAGAGACCCAGTACTTC. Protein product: CASSPNIGEETQYF.

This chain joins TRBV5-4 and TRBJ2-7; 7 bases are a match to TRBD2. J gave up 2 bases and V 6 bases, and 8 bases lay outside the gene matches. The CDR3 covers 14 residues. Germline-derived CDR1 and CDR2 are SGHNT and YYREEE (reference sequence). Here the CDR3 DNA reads TGTGCCAGCACCGTGGGACTACCCCCCTACGAGCAGTACTTC. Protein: CASTVGLPPYEQYF.

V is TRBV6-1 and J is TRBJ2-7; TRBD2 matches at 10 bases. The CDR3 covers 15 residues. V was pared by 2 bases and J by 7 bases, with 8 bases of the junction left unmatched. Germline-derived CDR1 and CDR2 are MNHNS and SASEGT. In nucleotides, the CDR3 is TGTGCCAGCAGTGAATTGCTAGCGGGGGTTGGGGAGCAGTACTTC. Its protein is CASSELLAGVGEQYF.

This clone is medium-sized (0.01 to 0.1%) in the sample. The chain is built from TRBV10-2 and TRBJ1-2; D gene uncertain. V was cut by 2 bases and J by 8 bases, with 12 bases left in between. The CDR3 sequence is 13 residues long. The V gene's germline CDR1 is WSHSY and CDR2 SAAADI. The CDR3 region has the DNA TGCGCCAGCAGTGAGATGAGGACCTGGGGCTACACCTTC. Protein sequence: CASSEMRTWGYTF.

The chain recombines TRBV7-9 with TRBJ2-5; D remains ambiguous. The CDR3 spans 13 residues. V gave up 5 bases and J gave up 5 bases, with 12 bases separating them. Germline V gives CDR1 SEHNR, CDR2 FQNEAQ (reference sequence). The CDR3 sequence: CASSRAQGETQYF. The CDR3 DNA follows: TGTGCCAGCAGCCGAGCCCAAGGGGAGACCCAGTACTTC.